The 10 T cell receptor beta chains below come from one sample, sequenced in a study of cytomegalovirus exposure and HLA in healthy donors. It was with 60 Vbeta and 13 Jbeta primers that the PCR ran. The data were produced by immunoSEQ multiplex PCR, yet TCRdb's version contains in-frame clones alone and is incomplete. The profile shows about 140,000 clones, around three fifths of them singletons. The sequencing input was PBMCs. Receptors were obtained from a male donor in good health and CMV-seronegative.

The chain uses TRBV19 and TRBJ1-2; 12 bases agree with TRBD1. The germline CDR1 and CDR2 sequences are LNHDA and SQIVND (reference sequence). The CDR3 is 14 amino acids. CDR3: CAVGAGTGGDGYTF. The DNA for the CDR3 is TGTGCAGTAGGGGCGGGGACAGGGGGCGATGGCTACACCTTC.

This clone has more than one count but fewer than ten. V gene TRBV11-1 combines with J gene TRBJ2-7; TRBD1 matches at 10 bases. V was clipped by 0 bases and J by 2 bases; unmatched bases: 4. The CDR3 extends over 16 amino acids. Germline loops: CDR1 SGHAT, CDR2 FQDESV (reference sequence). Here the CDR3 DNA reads TGTGCCAGCAGCTTAGCGGCCGGGACAGGGGCCTACGAGCAGTACTTC. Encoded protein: CASSLAAGTGAYEQYF.

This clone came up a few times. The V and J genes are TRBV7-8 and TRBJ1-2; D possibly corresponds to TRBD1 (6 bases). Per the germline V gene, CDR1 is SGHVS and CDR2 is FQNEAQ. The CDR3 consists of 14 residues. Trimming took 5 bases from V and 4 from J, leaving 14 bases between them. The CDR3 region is CASSPRTVVYGYTF. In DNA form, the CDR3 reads TGTGCCAGCAGCCCGCGGACAGTCGTCTATGGCTACACCTTC. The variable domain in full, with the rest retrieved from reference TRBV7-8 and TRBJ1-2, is GAGVSQSPRYKVAKRGQDVALRCDPISGHVSLFWYQQALGQGPEFLTYFQNEAQLDKSGLPSDRFFAERPEGSVSTLKIQRTQQEDSAVYLCASSPRTVVYGYTFGSGTRLTVV.

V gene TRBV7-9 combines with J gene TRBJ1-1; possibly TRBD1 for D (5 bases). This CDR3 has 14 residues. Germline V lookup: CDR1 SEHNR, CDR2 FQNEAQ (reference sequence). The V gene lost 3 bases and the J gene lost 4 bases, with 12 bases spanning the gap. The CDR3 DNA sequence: TGTGCCAGCAGCTTTCTGGGGCTGGGCACTGAAGCTTTCTTT. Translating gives CASSFLGLGTEAFF.

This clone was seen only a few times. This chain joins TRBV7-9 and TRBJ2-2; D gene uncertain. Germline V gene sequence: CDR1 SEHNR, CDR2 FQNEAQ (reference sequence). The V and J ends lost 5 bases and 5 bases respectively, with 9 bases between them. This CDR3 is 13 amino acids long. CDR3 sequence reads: CASSRGVTGELFF. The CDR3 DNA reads TGTGCCAGCAGCCGAGGTGTAACCGGGGAGCTGTTTTTT.

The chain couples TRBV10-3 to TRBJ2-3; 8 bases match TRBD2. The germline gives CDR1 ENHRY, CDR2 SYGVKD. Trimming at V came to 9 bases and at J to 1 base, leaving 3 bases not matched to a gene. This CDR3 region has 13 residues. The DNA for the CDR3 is TGTGCCATACTAGCGGTGGGCACAGATACGCAGTATTTT. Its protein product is CAILAVGTDTQYF.

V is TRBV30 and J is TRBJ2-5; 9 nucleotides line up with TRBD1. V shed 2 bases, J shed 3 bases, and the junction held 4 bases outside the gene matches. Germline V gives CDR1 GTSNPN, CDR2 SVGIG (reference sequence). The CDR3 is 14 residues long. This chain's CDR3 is CAWSLGDREETQYF. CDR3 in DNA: TGTGCCTGGAGTCTAGGGGACAGGGAAGAGACCCAGTACTTC.

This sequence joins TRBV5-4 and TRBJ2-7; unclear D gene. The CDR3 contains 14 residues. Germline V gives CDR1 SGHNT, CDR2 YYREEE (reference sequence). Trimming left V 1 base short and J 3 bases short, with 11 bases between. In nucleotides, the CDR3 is TGTGCCAGCAGCTTGTATCAGGTAAACTACGAGCAGTACTTC. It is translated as CASSLYQVNYEQYF.

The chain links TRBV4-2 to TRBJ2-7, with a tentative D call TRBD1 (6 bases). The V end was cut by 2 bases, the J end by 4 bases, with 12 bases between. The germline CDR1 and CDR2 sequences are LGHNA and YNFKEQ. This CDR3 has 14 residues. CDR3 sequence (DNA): TGTGCCAGCAGCCAAAGCGGCAGGGGATACGAGCAGTACTTC. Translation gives CASSQSGRGYEQYF.

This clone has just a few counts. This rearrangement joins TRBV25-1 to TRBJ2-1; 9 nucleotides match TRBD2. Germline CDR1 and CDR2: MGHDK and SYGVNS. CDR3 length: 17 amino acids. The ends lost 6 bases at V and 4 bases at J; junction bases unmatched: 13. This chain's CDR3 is CASSGTLAGDDYNEQFF. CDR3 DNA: TGTGCCAGCAGCGGAACTTTAGCGGGGGATGATTACAATGAGCAGTTCTTC.